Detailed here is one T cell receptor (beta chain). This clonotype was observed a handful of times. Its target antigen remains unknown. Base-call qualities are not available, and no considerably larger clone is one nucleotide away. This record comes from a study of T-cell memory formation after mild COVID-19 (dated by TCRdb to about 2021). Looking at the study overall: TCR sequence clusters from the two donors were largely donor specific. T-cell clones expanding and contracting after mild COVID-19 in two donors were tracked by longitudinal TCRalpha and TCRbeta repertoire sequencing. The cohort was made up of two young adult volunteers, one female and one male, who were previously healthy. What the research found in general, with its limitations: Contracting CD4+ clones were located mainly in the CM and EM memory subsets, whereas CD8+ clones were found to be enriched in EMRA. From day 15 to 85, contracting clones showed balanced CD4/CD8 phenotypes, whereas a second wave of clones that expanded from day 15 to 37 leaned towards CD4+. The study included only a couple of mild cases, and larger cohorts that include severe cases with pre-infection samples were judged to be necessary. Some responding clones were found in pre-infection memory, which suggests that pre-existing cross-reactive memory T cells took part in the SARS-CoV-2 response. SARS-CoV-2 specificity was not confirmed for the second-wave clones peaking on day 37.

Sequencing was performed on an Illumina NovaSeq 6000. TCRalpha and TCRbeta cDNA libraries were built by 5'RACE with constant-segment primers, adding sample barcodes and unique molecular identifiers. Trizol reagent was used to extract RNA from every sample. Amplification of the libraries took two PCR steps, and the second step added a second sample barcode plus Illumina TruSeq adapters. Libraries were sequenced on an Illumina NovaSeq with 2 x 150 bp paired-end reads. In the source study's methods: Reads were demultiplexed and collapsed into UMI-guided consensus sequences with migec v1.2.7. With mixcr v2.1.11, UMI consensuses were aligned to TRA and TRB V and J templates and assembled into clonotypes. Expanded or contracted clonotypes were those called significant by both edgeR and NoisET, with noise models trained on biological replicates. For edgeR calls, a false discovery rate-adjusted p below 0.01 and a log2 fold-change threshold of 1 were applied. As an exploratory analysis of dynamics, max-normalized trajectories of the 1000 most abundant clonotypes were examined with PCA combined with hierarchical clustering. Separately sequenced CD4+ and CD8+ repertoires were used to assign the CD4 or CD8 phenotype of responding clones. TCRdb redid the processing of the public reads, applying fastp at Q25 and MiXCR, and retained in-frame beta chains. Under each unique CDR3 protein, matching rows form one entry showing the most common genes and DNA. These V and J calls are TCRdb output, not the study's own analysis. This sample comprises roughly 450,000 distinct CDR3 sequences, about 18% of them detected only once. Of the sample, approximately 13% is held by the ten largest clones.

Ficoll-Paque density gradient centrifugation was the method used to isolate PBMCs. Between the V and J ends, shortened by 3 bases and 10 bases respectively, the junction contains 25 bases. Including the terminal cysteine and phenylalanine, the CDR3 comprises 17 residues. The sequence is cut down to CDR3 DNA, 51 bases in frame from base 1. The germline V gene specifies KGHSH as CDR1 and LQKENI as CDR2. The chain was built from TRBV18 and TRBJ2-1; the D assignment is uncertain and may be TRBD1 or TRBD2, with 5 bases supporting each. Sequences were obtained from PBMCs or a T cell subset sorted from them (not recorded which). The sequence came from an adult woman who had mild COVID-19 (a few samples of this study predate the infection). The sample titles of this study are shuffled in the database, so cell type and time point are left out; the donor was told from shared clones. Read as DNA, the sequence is TGTGCCAGCTCACCCGTTGTACCCGGGACGGAGTTCGGGGAGCAGTTCTTC. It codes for CASSPVVPGTEFGEQFF.